These T cell receptor beta chains were read from a single sample in a study of radiation and T cells in renal cell carcinoma. Here immunoSEQ multiplex PCR was the method, and the copy in TCRdb shows in-frame clones only, minus some. Of approximately 90,000 clones in the sample, around four fifths were seen once. The material was blood, obtained from a patient whose treatment included radiotherapy and nephrectomy. The receptors were gathered from a man in his fifties with renal cell carcinoma. Both conserved end residues are trimmed from each CDR3.

V	CDR3
TRBV27	ASSLDWTGLTGELF
TRBV5-8	ASSVTGTGELF
TRBV9	ASSVDGGLNTEAF
TRBV6-6	ASRTGQNSYGYT
TRBV18	ASSPSQGPYEQY
TRBV4-1	ASSQDGGASTGELF
TRBV29-1	SVEPAGDIQY
TRBV5-1	ASSLAIQGTAPDEKLF
TRBV11-2	ASSSEGGWQGGNEQF
TRBV5-4	ASSYRQGWGRDTQY
TRBV5-6	ASSLGLAGNNEQF
TRBV7-2	ASSGRGDEQF
TRBV18	ASSPPGGVRADTQY
TRBV7-9	ASSLSEGANEQF
TRBV6-6	ASSYGQGDDQPQH
TRBV13	ASSLGPGTGNTIY
TRBV18	ASSPPSGGYETQY
TRBV6-4	ARIQGAEGNTIY
TRBV9	ASSPSSVGGYT
TRBV11-2	ASSLDRGRNQPQH
TRBV28	ASSLFGETQY
TRBV10-2	ASSTRGQSYNEQF
TRBV25-1	ASSEFAGVGGETQY
TRBV5-4	ASSLVGTQTQY
TRBV4-2	ASSQDRTYTGELF
TRBV6-6	ASSYSRTSYEQY
TRBV30	AWSVLRGGETQY
TRBV5-1	ASSWRGGQETQY
TRBV30	AWSETAYGYT
TRBV14	ASSPNLGQGALYGYT
TRBV12-5	ASGLVSQPQH
TRBV23-1	AIASGGQPQH
TRBV4-1	ASSQLETQY
TRBV30	AWSGGGTQY
TRBV19	ASSITTGARNTEAF
TRBV7-2	ASSPTHSGNTIY
TRBV11-3	ASSGGPGPDTGELF
TRBV2	ASSDLRGATGELF
TRBV7-9	ASSPRGGTGDGQPQH
TRBV5-5	ASSRQGLSYEQY
TRBV7-8	ASSLAWRGRRNTIY
TRBV6-4	ASSDGTGGITEAF
TRBV9	ASSVGTVGNQPQH
TRBV5-4	ASSPTAGETQY
TRBV30	AWSGTGAYNSPLH
TRBV19	ATSGGILGQPQH
TRBV7-2	ASSVQESSYEQY
TRBV18	ASSPTGGGSDTQY
TRBV27	ASSLSGNQPQH
TRBV7-2	ASSLDRAETQY
TRBV9	ASSDSLNTEAF
TRBV5-1	ASSDLAGGRSEQF
TRBV7-9	ASSRDRYEQF
TRBV5-4	ASSIRLAGTYEQY
TRBV5-1	ASVRGPFPTDTQY